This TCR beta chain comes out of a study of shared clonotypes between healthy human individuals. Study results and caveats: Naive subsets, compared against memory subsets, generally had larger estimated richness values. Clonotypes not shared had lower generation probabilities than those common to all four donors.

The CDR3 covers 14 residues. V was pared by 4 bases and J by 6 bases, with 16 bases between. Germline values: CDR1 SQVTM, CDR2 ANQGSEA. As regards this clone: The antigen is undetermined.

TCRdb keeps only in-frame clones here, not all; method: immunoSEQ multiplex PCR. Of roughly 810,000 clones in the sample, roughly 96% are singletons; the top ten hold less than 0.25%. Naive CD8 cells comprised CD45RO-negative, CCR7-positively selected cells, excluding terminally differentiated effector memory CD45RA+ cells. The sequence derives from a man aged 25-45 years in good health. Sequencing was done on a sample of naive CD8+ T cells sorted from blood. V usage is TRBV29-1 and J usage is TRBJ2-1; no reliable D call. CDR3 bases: TGCAGCGTTGTTTCCGGGTTCGATGTCAATGAGCAGTTCTTC. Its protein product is CSVVSGFDVNEQFF.